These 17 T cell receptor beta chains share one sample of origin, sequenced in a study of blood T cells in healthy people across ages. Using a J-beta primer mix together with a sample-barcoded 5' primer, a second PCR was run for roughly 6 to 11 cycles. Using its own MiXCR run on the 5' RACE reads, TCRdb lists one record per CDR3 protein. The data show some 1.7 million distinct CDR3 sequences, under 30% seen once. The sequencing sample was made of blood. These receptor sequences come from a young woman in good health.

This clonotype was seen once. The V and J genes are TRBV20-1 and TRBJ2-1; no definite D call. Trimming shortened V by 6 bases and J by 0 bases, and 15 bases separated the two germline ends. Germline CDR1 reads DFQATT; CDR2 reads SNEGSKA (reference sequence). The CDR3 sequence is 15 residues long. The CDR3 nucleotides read TGCAGTGCCCTGCCCTCACCGGGCTCCTACAATGAGCAGTTCTTC. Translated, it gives CSALPSPGSYNEQFF.

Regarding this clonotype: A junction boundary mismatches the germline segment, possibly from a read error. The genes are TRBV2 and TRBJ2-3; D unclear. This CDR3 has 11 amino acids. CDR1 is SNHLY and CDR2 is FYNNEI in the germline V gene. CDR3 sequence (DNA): TGTACCAGCAGTGAAGATGAAAAACCGTATTTT. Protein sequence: CTSSEDEKPYF.

Here the CDR3 reads CASSPTSGPGVQNIQYF. CDR3 nucleotides: TGTGCCAGCAGCCCTACGTCCGGACCGGGGGTCCAAAACATTCAGTACTTC. The chain employs TRBV9 and TRBJ2-7; D might be TRBD2 (6 bases). The end of the DNA aligns better with TRBJ2-4, so the J call may be wrong. The germline gives CDR1 SGDLS, CDR2 YYNGEE. This CDR3 spans 17 amino acids.

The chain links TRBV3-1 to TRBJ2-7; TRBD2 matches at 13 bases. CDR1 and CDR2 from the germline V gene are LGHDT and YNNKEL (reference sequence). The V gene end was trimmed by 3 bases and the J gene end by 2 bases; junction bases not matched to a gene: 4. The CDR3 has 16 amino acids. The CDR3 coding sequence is TGTGCCAGCAGCCAGGCGGGACTAGCGGGGCCCTACGAGCAGTACTTC. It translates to CASSQAGLAGPYEQYF.

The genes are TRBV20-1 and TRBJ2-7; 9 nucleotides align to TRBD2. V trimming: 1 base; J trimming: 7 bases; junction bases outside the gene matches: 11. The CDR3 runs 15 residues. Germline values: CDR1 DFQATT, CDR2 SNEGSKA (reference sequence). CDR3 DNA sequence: TGCAGTGCTAGAGGATCGACTAGCGGCTACAATGAGCAGTACTTC. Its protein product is CSARGSTSGYNEQYF.

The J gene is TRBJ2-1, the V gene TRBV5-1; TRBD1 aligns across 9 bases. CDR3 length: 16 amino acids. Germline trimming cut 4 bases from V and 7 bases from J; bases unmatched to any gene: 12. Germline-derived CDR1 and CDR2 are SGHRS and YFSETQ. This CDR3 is CASSDGRTGARNEQFF. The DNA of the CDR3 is TGCGCCAGCAGCGATGGACGGACAGGGGCAAGGAATGAGCAGTTCTTC.

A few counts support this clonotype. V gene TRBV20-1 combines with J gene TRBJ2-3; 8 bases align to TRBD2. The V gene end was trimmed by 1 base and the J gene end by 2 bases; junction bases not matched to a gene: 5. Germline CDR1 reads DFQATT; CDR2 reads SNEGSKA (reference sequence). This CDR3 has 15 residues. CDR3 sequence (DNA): TGCAGTGCTAGAGTGCCCGGGGGGGACACAGATACGCAGTATTTT. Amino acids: CSARVPGGDTDTQYF.

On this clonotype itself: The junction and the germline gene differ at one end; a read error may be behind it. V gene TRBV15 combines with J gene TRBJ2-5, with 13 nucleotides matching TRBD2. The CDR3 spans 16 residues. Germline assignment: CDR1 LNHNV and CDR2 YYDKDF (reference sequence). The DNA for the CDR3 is TGTACCACCAGCAGAGCTGGGACTAGCGGGACGGGGGAGCAGTACTTC. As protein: CTTSRAGTSGTGEQYF.

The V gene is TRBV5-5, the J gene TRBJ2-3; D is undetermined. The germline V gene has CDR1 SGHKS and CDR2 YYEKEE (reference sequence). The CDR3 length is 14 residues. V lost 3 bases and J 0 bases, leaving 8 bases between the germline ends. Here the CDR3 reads CASSYWGSTDTQYF. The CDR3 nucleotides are TGTGCCAGCAGCTACTGGGGAAGCACAGATACGCAGTATTTT.

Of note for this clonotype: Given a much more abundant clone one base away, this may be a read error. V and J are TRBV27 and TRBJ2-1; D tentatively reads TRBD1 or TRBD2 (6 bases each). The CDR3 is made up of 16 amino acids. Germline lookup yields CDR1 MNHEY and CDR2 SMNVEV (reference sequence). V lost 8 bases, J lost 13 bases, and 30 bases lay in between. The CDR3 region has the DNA TGTGCCAGCTCAAGGGGGGCCGGAGGGATCCAAGAGACCCAGTTCTTC. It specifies CASSRGAGGIQETQFF.

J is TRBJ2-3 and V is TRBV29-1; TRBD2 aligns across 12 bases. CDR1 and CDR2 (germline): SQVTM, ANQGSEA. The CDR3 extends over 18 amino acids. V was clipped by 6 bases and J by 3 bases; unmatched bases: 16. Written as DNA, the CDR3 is TGCAGCGTCAACCTAGCGGGAGGGCCCGTACTTACGACAGATACGCAGTATTTT. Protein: CSVNLAGGPVLTTDTQYF.

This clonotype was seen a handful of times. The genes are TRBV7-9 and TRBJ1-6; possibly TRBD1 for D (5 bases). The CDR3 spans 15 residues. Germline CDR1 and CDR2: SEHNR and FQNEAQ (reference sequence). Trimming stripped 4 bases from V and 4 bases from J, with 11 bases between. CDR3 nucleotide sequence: TGTGCCAGCAGCTGGAGCAGGGATTATAATTCACCCCTCCACTTT. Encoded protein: CASSWSRDYNSPLHF.

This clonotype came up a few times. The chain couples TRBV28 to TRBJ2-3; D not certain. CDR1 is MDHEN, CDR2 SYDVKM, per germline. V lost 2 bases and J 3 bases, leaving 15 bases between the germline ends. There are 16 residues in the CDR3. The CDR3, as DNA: TGTGCCAGCAGTTTAGGATCCCGATGGGCGACAGATACGCAGTATTTT. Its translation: CASSLGSRWATDTQYF.

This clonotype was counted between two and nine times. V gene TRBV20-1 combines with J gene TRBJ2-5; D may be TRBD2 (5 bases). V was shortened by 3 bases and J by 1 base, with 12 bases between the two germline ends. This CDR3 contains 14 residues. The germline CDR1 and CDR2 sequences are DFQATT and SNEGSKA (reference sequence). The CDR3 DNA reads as TGCAGTGCTAGTTTTATCCGGGGCCAAGAGACCCAGTACTTC. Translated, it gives CSASFIRGQETQYF.

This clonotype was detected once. The CDR3 sequence: CASSLAAGGVNEQYF. CDR3 DNA sequence: TGCGCCAGCAGCTTGGCGGCTGGGGGAGTAAACGAGCAGTACTTC. The rearrangement joins TRBV5-1 to TRBJ2-4; D is possibly TRBD1 or TRBD2 (5 bases each). TRBJ2-7 explains the end of the DNA better; the J call may be wrong. The CDR3 totals 15 residues. Germline V gives CDR1 SGHRS, CDR2 YFSETQ.

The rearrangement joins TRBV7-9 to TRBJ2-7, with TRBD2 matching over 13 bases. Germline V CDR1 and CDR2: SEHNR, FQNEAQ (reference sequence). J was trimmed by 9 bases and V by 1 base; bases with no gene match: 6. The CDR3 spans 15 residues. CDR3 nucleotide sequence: TGTGCCAGCAGCTTAGGACTAGCGGGAGGTTCGGGGCAGTACTTC. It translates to CASSLGLAGGSGQYF.

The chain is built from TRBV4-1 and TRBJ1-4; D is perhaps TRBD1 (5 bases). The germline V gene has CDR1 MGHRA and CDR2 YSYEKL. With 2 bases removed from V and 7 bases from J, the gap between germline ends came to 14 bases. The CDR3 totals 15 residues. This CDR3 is CASSQNPGGGEKLFF. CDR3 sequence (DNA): TGCGCCAGCAGCCAAAATCCGGGGGGGGGTGAAAAACTGTTTTTT.